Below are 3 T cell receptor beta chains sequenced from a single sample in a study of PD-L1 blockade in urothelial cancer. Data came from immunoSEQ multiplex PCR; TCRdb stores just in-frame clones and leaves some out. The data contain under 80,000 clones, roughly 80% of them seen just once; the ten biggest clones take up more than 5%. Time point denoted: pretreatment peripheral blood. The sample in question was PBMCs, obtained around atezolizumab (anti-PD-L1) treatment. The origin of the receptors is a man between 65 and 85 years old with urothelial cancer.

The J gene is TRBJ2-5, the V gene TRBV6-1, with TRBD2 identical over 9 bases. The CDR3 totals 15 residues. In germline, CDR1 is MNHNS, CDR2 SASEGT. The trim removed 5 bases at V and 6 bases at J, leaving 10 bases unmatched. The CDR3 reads CASSLGGGRAKTQYF. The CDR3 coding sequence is TGTGCCAGCAGTCTGGGTGGCGGGAGGGCAAAGACCCAGTACTTC.

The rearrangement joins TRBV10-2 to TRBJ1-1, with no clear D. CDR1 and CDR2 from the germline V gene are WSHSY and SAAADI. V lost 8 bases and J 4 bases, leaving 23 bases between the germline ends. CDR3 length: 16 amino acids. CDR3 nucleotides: TGCGCCAGCTCTTCCACGGGGAGCCGAGGTGGCACTGAAGCTTTCTTT. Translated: CASSSTGSRGGTEAFF.

CDR3 loop: CASSLSLFSGNTIYF. The CDR3 DNA reads as TGTGCCAGCAGCTTATCTCTGTTCTCTGGAAACACCATATATTTT. The genes are TRBV7-2 and TRBJ1-3, with D hard to call. Trimming pared 2 bases from V and 0 bases from J, leaving 8 bases between. CDR1 is SGHTA and CDR2 is FQGNSA in the germline V gene. The CDR3 is 15 amino acids.